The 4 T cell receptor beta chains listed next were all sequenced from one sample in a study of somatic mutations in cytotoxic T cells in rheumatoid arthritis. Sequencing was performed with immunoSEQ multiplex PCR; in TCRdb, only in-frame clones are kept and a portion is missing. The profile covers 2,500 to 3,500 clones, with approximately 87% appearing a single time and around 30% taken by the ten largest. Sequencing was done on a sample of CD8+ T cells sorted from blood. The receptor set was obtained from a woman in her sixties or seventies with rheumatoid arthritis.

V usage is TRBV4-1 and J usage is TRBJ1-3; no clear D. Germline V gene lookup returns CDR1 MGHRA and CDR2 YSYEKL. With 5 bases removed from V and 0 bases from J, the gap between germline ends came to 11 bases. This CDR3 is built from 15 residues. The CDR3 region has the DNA TGCGCCAGCAGCGTACAGTTCTACTCTGGAAACACCATATATTTT. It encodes CASSVQFYSGNTIYF.

The CDR3 spells CATSRAGSGRGYEQYF. Here the CDR3 DNA reads TGTGCCACCAGCAGAGCTGGTAGCGGGAGGGGGTACGAGCAGTACTTC. V gene TRBV15 combines with J gene TRBJ2-7; TRBD2 aligns across 11 bases. Unmatched junction bases numbered 6, after V lost 1 base and J lost 4 bases. The CDR3 loop spans 16 amino acids. Germline V lookup: CDR1 LNHNV, CDR2 YYDKDF (reference sequence).

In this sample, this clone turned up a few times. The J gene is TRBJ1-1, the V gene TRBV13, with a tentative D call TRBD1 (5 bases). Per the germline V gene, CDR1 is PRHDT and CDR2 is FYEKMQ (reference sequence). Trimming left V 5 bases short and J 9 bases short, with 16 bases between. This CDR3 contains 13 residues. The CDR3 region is CASSLSGNNKAFF. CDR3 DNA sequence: TGTGCCAGCAGCCTATCAGGGAACAACAAAGCTTTCTTT.

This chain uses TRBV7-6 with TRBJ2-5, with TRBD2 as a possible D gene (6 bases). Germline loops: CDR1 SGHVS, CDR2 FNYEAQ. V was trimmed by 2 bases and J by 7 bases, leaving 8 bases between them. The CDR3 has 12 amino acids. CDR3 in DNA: TGTGCCAGCAGCTTATTGGGGGGGACCCAGTACTTC. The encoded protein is CASSLLGGTQYF.